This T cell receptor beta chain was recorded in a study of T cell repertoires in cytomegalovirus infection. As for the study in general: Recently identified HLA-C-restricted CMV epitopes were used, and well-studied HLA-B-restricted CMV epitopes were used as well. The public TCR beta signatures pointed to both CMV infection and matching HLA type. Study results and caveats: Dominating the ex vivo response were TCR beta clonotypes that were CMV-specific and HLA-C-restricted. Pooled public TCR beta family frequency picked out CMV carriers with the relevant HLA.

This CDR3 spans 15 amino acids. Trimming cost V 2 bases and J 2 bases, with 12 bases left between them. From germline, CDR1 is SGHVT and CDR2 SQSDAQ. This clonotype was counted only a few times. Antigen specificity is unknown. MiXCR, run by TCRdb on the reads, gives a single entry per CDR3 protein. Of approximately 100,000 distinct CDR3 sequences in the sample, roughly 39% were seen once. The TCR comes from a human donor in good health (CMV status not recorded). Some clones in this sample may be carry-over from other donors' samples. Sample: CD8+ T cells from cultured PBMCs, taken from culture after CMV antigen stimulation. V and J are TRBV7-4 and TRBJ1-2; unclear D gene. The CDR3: CASSLSTVPNYGYTF. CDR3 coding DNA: TGTGCCAGCAGCTTATCGACCGTCCCCAACTATGGCTACACCTTC.